The present TCR beta chain was sequenced within a study of cytomegalovirus exposure and HLA in healthy donors. Study-wide background: The study's early data release held roughly 90 million unique TCRs from HLA-typed donors.

The CDR3 extends over 15 amino acids. V shed 7 bases, J shed 0 bases, and the junction held 5 bases outside the gene matches. The germline V gene has CDR1 MNHEY and CDR2 SVGAGI. A remark on this clone: Its antigen remains unknown.

PCR used 60 Vbeta primers and 13 Jbeta primers. Methods used by the authors: Later analysis identified tens of millions of unique TCR beta chains, 9 million to 13 million shared. Sequenced by immunoSEQ multiplex PCR; TCRdb stores in-frame clones only, minus some. V, J and clone size were drawn from that table, and D and trimming were deduced from the DNA. In the table there are 55,000 to 80,000 clones, 65% to 70% of which are singletons. The study's findings and limits: A list of 150 to 200 TCR beta chains associated with cytomegalovirus was given. Later analysis showed TCR association rates varying by HLA locus, highest for DRB1 and lowest for HLA-C.

The origin of this receptor is a woman in her 30s in good health and CMV-seronegative. The chain couples TRBV6-5 to TRBJ1-4; 7 positions match TRBD1. The sequenced sample consisted of PBMCs. DNA for the CDR3: TGTGCCAGCATGGGACAGCTAGCAACTAATGAAAAACTGTTTTTT. This encodes CASMGQLATNEKLFF.